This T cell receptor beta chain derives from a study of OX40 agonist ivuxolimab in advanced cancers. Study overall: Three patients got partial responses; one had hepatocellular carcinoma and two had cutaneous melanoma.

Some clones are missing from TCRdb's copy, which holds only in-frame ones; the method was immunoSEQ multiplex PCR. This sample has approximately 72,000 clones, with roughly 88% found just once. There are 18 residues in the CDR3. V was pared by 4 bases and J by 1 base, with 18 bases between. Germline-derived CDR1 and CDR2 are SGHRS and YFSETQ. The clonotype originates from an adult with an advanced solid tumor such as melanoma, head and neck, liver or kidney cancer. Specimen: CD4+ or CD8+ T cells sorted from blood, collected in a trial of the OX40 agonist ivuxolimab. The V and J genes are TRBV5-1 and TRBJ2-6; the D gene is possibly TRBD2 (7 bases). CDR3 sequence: CASSPKSGTISGANVLTF. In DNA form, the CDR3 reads TGCGCCAGCAGCCCTAAAAGCGGGACAATTTCTGGGGCCAACGTCCTGACTTTC.